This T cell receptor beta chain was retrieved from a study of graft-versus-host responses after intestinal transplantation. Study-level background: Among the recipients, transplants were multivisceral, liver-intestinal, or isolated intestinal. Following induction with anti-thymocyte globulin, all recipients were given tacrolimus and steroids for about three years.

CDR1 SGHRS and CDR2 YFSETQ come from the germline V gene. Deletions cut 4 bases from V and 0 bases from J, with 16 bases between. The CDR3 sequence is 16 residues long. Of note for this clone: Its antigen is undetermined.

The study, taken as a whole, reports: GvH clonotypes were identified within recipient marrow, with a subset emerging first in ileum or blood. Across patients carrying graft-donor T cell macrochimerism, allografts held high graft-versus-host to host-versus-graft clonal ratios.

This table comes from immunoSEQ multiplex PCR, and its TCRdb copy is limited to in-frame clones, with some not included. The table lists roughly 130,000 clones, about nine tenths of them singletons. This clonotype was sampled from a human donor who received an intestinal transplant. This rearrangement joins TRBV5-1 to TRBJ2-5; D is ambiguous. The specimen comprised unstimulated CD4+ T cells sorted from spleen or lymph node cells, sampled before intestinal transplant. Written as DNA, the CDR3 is TGCGCCAGCAGCCTTCGAACGCAGTCGGACCAAGAGACCCAGTACTTC. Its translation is CASSLRTQSDQETQYF. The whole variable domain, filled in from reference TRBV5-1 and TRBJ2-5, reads KAGVTQTPRYLIKTRGQQVTLSCSPISGHRSVSWYQQTPGQGLQFLFEYFSETQRNKGNFPGRFSGRQFSNSRSEMNVSTLELGDSALYLCASSLRTQSDQETQYFGPGTRLLVL.